Below are 14 T cell receptor beta chains sequenced from a single sample in a study of cytomegalovirus exposure and HLA in healthy donors. Assay: immunoSEQ multiplex PCR; the TCRdb copy retains only in-frame clones and omits some. Here the sample spans 90,000 to 150,000 clones, around 85% being singletons. Sequencing used PBMCs. Every receptor here comes from a man aged 18-30 years in good health and CMV-seropositive.

The chain carries TRBV7-9 and TRBJ2-1; TRBD2 matches at 13 bases. Germline CDR1 SEHNR, CDR2 FQNEAQ (reference sequence). With V trimmed by 5 bases and J by 6 bases, 4 bases remained unmatched. The CDR3 has 15 residues. The CDR3 loop is CASSRTSGGFNEQFF. CDR3 nucleotides: TGTGCCAGCAGCCGGACTAGCGGGGGTTTCAATGAGCAGTTCTTC.

The genes are TRBV27 and TRBJ1-2; D ambiguous. This CDR3 has 13 residues. From germline, CDR1 is MNHEY and CDR2 SMNVEV (reference sequence). Deletions cut 2 bases from V and 4 bases from J, with 8 bases between. The CDR3 loop reads CASSLSGSYGYTF. The CDR3 nucleotides read TGTGCCAGCAGTTTAAGTGGCAGCTATGGCTACACCTTC.

This chain joins TRBV14 and TRBJ2-3; a weak D match, TRBD2 (5 bases). The V gene lost 5 bases and the J gene lost 3 bases, with 12 bases spanning the gap. CDR1 SGHDN and CDR2 FVKESK come from the germline V gene. The CDR3 is made up of 14 amino acids. The CDR3 protein is CASSFSGGTDTQYF. In nucleotides, the CDR3 is TGTGCCAGCAGCTTTTCAGGAGGAACAGATACGCAGTATTTT.

The genes are TRBV4-3 and TRBJ1-6, with D unclear. The CDR3 spans 14 residues. Between the trimmed V and J ends, which lost 0 bases and 9 bases, there was a span of 9 bases. Germline V lookup: CDR1 LGHNA, CDR2 YSLEER. The CDR3 sequence is CASSQEPGTSPLHF. In DNA form, the CDR3 reads TGCGCCAGCAGCCAAGAGCCAGGAACTTCACCCCTCCACTTT.

The rearrangement links TRBV2 to TRBJ2-3; D not certain. Germline values: CDR1 SNHLY, CDR2 FYNNEI. The V end lost 3 bases, the J end lost 0 bases, and 7 bases lay between the germline ends. The CDR3 runs to 14 residues. The CDR3 loop reads CASSDSLSTDTQYF. CDR3 sequence (DNA): TGTGCCAGCAGTGATTCTTTAAGCACAGATACGCAGTATTTT.

V usage is TRBV18 and J usage is TRBJ2-5; D gene ambiguous. Trimming pared 2 bases from V and 7 bases from J, leaving 14 bases between. The CDR3 consists of 14 residues. The germline gives CDR1 KGHSH, CDR2 LQKENI. CDR3 sequence reads: CASSPKESGRTQYF. DNA of the CDR3: TGTGCCAGCTCACCAAAGGAATCGGGTAGGACCCAGTACTTC.

V and J are TRBV29-1 and TRBJ1-1, with D uncertain. Trimming stripped 5 bases from V and 1 base from J, with 11 bases between. This CDR3 has 13 amino acids. Germline assignment: CDR1 SQVTM and CDR2 ANQGSEA. This CDR3 reads CSVMRVWNTEAFF. CDR3 coding DNA: TGCAGCGTTATGAGGGTCTGGAACACTGAAGCTTTCTTT. Based on the CDR3 plus reference TRBV29-1 and TRBJ1-1, the full variable domain is SAVISQKPSRDICQRGTSLTIQCQVDSQVTMMFWYRQQPGQSLTLIATANQGSEATYESGFVIDKFPISRPNLTFSTLTVSNMSPEDSSIYLCSVMRVWNTEAFFGQGTRLTVV.

V is TRBV19 and J is TRBJ1-2; 11 bases agree with TRBD1. Trimming at V came to 7 bases and at J to 4 bases, leaving 2 bases not matched to a gene. Germline V gives CDR1 LNHDA, CDR2 SQIVND (reference sequence). The CDR3 spans 13 residues. CDR3 sequence reads: CASMGQGGYGYTF. The CDR3 nucleotides read TGTGCCAGTATGGGACAGGGGGGCTATGGCTACACCTTC.

In nucleotides, the CDR3 is TGTGCCAGCAGTCCGGCAGGTCCTAACTATGGCTACACCTTC. This encodes CASSPAGPNYGYTF. The J gene is TRBJ1-2, the V gene TRBV28; the D is unclear. This CDR3 contains 14 residues. V was clipped by 5 bases and J by 0 bases, with 10 bases between them. Per the germline V gene, CDR1 is MDHEN and CDR2 is SYDVKM.

The rearrangement uses TRBV18 and TRBJ2-3; 13 nucleotides align to TRBD2. The CDR3 has 16 residues. The V and J ends lost 4 bases and 3 bases, in that order; junction bases with no gene match: 4. Germline CDR1 is KGHSH and CDR2 is LQKENI. The CDR3 nucleotides are TGTGCCAGCTCACTACGGACTAGCGGGGGAACAGATACGCAGTATTTT. Translation: CASSLRTSGGTDTQYF.

This chain joins TRBV5-8 and TRBJ2-3; TRBD2 aligns across 10 bases. From germline, CDR1 is SGHTS and CDR2 YDEGEE. V dropped 4 bases and J dropped 5; count of bases not matched to a gene: 13. The CDR3 runs 17 residues. CDR3 sequence: CASSQHRSGGAIDTQYF. The CDR3 DNA reads as TGTGCCAGCAGCCAGCACAGGAGCGGGGGGGCAATAGATACGCAGTATTTT.

The chain is built from TRBV29-1 and TRBJ2-1, with 10 bases lining up with TRBD1. This CDR3 spans 12 amino acids. Germline V CDR1 and CDR2: SQVTM, ANQGSEA. Germline trimming cut 7 bases from V and 6 bases from J; bases unmatched to any gene: 3. The CDR3 region is CSADRGRNEQFF. The CDR3, as DNA: TGCAGCGCCGACAGGGGGCGCAATGAGCAGTTCTTC.

This clone was seen more than once but under ten times. The V gene is TRBV5-5, the J gene TRBJ2-7; 10 bases agree with TRBD1. Germline V CDR1 and CDR2: SGHKS, YYEKEE (reference sequence). With 3 bases clipped from V and 6 bases from J, the junction kept 12 bases outside the gene matches. The CDR3 extends over 16 amino acids. CDR3 residues: CASSSRWGTGDPEQYF. The CDR3 nucleotides read TGTGCCAGCAGCTCCCGATGGGGGACAGGGGATCCCGAGCAGTACTTC.

This chain uses TRBV5-6 with TRBJ2-3, with unresolved D. V dropped 2 bases and J dropped 7 bases, with 8 bases sitting between them. The CDR3 sequence is 12 residues long. Germline V gives CDR1 SGHDT, CDR2 YYEEEE. The CDR3 sequence is CASSFARNTQYF. The CDR3 DNA reads as TGTGCCAGCAGCTTTGCTAGAAATACGCAGTATTTT.